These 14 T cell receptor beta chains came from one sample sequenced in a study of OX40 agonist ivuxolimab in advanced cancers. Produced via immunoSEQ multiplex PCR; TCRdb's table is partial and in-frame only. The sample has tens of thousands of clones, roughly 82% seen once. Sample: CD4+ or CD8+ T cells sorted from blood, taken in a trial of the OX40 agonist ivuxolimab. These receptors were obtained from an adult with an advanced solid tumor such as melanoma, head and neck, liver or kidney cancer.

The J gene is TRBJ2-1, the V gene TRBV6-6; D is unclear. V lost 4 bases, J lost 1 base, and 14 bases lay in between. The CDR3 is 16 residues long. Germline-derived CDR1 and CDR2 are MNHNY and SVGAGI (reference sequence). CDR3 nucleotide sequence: TGTGCCAGCAGTTCGATGACACCCGAATCCTACAATGAGCAGTTCTTC. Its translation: CASSSMTPESYNEQFF.

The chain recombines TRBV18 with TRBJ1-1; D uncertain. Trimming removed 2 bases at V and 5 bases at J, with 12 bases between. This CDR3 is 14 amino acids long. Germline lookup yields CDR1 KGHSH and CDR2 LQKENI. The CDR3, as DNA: TGTGCCAGCTCACCAATGGGAATCGGGACTGAAGCTTTCTTT. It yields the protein CASSPMGIGTEAFF.

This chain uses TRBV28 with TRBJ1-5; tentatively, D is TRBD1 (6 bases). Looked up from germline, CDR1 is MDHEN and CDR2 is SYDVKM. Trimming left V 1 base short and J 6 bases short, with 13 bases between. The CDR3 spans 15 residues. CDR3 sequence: CASSLSWGAGQPQHF. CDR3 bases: TGTGCCAGCAGTTTATCCTGGGGGGCAGGTCAGCCCCAGCATTTT. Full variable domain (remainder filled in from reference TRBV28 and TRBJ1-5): DVKVTQSSRYLVKRTGEKVFLECVQDMDHENMFWYRQDPGLGLRLIYFSYDVKMKEKGDIPEGYSVSREKKERFSLILESASTNQTSMYLCASSLSWGAGQPQHFGDGTRLSIL.

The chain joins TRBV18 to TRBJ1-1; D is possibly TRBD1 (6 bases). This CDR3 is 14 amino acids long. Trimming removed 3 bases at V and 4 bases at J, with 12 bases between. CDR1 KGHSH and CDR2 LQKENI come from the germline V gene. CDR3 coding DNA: TGTGCCAGCTCACCGGGAGGGGGGAGCACTGAAGCTTTCTTT. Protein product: CASSPGGGSTEAFF. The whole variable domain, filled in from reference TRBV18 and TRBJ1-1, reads NAGVMQNPRHLVRRRGQEARLRCSPMKGHSHVYWYRQLPEEGLKFMVYLQKENIIDESGMPKERFSAEFPKEGPSILRIQQVVRGDSAAYFCASSPGGGSTEAFFGQGTRLTVV.

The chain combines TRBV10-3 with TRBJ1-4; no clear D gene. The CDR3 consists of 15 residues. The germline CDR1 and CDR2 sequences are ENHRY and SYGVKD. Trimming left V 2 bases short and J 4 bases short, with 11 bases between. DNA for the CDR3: TGTGCCATCAGTGAGACGGAGGGAAATAATGAAAAACTGTTTTTT. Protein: CAISETEGNNEKLFF.

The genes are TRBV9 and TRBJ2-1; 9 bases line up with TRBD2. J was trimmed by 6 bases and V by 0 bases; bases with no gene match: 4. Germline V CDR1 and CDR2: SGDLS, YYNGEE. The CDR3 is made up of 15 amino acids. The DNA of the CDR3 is TGTGCCAGCAGCGTAGAAGGGCGGGGGGGCAATGAGCAGTTCTTC. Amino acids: CASSVEGRGGNEQFF.

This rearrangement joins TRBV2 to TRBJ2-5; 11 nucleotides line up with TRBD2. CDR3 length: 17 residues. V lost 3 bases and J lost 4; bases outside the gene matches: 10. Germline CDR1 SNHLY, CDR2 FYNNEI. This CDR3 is CASSEGSGGASRETQYF. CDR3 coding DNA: TGTGCCAGCAGTGAGGGTAGCGGGGGGGCCAGTAGAGAGACCCAGTACTTC.

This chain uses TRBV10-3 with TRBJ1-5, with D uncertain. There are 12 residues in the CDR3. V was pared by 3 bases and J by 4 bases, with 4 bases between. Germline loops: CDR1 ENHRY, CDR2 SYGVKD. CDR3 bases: TGTGCCATCAGTGATGGTAATCAGCCCCAGCATTTT. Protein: CAISDGNQPQHF.

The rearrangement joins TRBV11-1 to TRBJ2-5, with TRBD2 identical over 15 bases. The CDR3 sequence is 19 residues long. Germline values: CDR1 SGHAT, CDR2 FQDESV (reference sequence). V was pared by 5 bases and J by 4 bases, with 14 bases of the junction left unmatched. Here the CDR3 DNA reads TGTGCCAGCAGCCTCCGGACTAGCGGGGGGGCCGAGTTTATAGAGACCCAGTACTTC. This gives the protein CASSLRTSGGAEFIETQYF.

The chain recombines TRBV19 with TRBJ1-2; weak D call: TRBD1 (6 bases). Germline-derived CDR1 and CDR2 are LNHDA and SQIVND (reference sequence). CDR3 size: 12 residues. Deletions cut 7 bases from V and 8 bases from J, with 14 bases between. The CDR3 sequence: CASTLQGRGYTF. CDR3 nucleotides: TGTGCCAGTACCTTACAGGGACGCGGCTACACCTTC. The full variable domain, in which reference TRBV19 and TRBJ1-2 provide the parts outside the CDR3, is DGGITQSPKYLFRKEGQNVTLSCEQNLNHDAMYWYRQDPGQGLRLIYYSQIVNDFQKGDIAEGYSVSREKKESFPLTVTSAQKNPTAFYLCASTLQGRGYTFGSGTRLTVV.

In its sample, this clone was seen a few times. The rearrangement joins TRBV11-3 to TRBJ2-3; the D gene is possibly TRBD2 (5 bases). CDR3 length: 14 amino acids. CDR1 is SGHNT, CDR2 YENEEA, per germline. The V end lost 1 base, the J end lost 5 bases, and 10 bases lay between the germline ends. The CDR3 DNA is TGTGCCAGCAGCTTAGCGGGGTTCGGAGATACGCAGTATTTT. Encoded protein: CASSLAGFGDTQYF.

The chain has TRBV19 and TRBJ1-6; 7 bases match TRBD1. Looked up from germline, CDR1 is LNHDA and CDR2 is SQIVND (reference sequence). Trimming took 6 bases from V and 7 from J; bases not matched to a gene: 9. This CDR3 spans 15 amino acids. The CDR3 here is CASRERDSYNSPLHF. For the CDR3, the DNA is TGTGCCAGTAGAGAGAGGGACAGCTACAATTCACCCCTCCACTTT.

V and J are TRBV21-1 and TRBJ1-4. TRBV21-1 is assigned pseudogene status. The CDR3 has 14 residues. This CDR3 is CATSAGTRDEKLFF. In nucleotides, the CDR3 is TGTGCCACCTCCGCCGGGACCAGGGATGAAAAACTGTTTTTT.

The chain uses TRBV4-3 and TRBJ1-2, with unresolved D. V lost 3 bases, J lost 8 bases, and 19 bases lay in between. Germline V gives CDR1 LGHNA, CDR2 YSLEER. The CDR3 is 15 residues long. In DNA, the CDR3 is TGCGCCAGCAGCCAGGCCCCGGGCCCCCAGAGCGGCTACACCTTC. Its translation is CASSQAPGPQSGYTF.